A selection of T cell receptor beta chains follows, all from one sample in a study of blood T cell repertoires in COVID-19. The assay was immunoSEQ multiplex PCR, and TCRdb's table has in-frame clones only and misses some. The sample consists of about 70,000 clones, roughly 85% of them appearing once. Sequenced sample: peripheral blood. The source is a woman aged 60-70 years with acute or convalescent COVID-19. Both conserved end residues are part of each CDR3. The order of the fields is J gene, V gene, clone size, D gene, CDR3 protein, CDR3 DNA. The D gene is left open where the match is weak. Expanded clones get a size class; other rows say once, few or many, or leave the size out.

j_gene: TRBJ2-7; v_gene: TRBV28; abundance: NA; d_gene: NA; CDR3aa: CASSRGSGGLYEQYF; CDR3nt: TGTGCCAGCAGCCGGGGTTCTGGGGGCCTCTACGAGCAGTACTTC
j_gene: TRBJ2-2; v_gene: TRBV7-3; abundance: few; d_gene: TRBD1; CDR3aa: CASSLGTGTGELFF; CDR3nt: TGTGCCAGCAGCTTAGGGACAGGGACCGGGGAGCTGTTTTTT
j_gene: TRBJ1-1; v_gene: TRBV9; abundance: NA; d_gene: TRBD1; CDR3aa: CASSVNPATGDTEAFF; CDR3nt: TGTGCCAGCAGCGTAAATCCTGCTACAGGGGACACTGAAGCTTTCTTT
j_gene: TRBJ2-1; v_gene: TRBV6-1; abundance: NA; d_gene: TRBD2; CDR3aa: CASSDNLAGGHEQFF; CDR3nt: TGTGCCAGCAGTGACAATCTAGCGGGAGGCCATGAGCAGTTCTTC
j_gene: TRBJ2-7; v_gene: TRBV18; abundance: NA; d_gene: TRBD1; CDR3aa: CASCRDREGEQYF; CDR3nt: TGTGCCAGCTGTCGGGACAGGGAAGGCGAGCAGTACTTC
j_gene: TRBJ2-5; v_gene: TRBV5-1; abundance: NA; d_gene: TRBD1; CDR3aa: CASSAAGTGGSETQYF; CDR3nt: TGCGCCAGCAGCGCGGCCGGGACAGGGGGCTCGGAGACCCAGTACTTC
j_gene: TRBJ2-2; v_gene: TRBV28; abundance: NA; d_gene: NA; CDR3aa: CASVVSGNANTGELFF; CDR3nt: TGTGCCAGCGTCGTATCCGGGAACGCGAACACCGGGGAGCTGTTTTTT
j_gene: TRBJ1-1; v_gene: TRBV6-5; abundance: NA; d_gene: NA; CDR3aa: CASSYGRGGTEAFF; CDR3nt: TGTGCCAGCAGTTACGGCAGGGGCGGCACTGAAGCTTTCTTT
j_gene: TRBJ1-1; v_gene: TRBV11-2; abundance: NA; d_gene: NA; CDR3aa: CASSPGINTEAFF; CDR3nt: TGTGCCAGCAGTCCAGGGATTAACACTGAAGCTTTCTTT
j_gene: TRBJ1-5; v_gene: TRBV2; abundance: NA; d_gene: NA; CDR3aa: CASAPRGYSNQPQHF; CDR3nt: TGTGCCAGCGCACCTCGAGGATATAGCAATCAGCCCCAGCATTTT
j_gene: TRBJ1-6; v_gene: TRBV19; abundance: NA; d_gene: NA; CDR3aa: CASRTSSSNSPLHF; CDR3nt: TGTGCCAGTAGGACATCATCCAGTAATTCACCCCTCCACTTT
j_gene: TRBJ2-7; v_gene: TRBV5-1; abundance: NA; d_gene: TRBD1; CDR3aa: CASTLTGDEQYF; CDR3nt: TGCGCCAGCACCTTGACAGGGGACGAGCAGTACTTC
j_gene: TRBJ2-2; v_gene: TRBV6-5; abundance: NA; d_gene: NA; CDR3aa: CASRKQNLNTGELFF; CDR3nt: TGTGCCAGCAGGAAACAGAACTTAAACACCGGGGAGCTGTTTTTT
j_gene: TRBJ1-3; v_gene: TRBV19; abundance: few; d_gene: NA; CDR3aa: CASSITWGQAISGNTIYF; CDR3nt: TGTGCCAGTAGTATCACTTGGGGGCAGGCAATCTCTGGAAACACCATATATTTT